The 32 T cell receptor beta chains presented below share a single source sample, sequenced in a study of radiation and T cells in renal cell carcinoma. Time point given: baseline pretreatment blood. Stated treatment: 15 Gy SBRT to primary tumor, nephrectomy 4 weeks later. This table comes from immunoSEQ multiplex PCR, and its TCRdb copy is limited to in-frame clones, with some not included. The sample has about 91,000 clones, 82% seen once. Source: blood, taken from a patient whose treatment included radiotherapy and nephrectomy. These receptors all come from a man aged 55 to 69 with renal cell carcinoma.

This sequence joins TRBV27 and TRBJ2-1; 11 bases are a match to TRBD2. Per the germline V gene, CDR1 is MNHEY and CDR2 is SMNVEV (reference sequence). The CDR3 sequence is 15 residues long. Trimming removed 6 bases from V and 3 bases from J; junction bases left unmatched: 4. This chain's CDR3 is CASSLAGGLYNEQFF. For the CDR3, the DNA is TGTGCCAGCAGCCTAGCGGGAGGCCTCTACAATGAGCAGTTCTTC.

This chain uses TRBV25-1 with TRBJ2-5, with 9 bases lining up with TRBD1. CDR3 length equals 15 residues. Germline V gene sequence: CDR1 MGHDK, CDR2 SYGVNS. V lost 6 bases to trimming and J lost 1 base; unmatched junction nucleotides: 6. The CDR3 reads CASRGQGGLQETQYF. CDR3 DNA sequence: TGTGCCAGCAGGGGACAGGGAGGCCTCCAAGAGACCCAGTACTTC.

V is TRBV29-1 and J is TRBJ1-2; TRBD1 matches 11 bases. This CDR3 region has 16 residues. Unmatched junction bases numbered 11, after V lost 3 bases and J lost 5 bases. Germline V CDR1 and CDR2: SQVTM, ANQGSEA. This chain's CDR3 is CSVDRGTGGGAYGYTF. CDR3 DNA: TGCAGCGTTGACAGAGGGACAGGGGGGGGCGCGTATGGCTACACCTTC.

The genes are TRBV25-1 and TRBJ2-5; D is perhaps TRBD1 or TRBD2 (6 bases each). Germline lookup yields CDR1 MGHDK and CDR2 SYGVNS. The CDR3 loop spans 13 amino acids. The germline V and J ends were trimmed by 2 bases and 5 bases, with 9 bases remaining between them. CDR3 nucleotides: TGTGCCAGCAGTGAAAGAGGGGGGGAGACCCAGTACTTC. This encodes CASSERGGETQYF.

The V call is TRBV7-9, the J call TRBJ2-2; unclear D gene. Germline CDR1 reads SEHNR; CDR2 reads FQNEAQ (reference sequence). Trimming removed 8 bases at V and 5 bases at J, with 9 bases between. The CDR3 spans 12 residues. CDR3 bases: TGTGCCAGCCCGACTGCAACCGGGGAGCTGTTTTTT. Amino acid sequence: CASPTATGELFF. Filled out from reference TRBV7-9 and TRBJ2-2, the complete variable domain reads DTGVSQNPRHKITKRGQNVTFRCDPISEHNRLYWYRQTLGQGPEFLTYFQNEAQLEKSRLLSDRFSAERPKGSFSTLEIQRTEQGDSAMYLCASPTATGELFFGEGSRLTVL.

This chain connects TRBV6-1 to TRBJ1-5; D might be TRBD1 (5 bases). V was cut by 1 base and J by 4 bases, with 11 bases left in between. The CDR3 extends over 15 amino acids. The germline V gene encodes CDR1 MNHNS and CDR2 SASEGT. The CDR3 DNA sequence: TGTGCCAGCAGTGAAGGGGGGACTCCAAATCAGCCCCAGCATTTT. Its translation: CASSEGGTPNQPQHF.

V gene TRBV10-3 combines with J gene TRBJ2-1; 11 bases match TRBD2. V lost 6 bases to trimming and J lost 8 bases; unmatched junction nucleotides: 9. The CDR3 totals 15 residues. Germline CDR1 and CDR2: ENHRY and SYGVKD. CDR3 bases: TGTGCCATCAGATTAGCGGGAGGGCCGGGAGATGAGCAGTTCTTC. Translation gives CAIRLAGGPGDEQFF.

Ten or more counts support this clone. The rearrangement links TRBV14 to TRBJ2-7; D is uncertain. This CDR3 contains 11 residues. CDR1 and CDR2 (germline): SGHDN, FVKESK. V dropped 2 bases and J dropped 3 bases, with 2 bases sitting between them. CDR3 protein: CASSQFYEQYF. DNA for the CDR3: TGTGCCAGCAGCCAATTCTACGAGCAGTACTTC.

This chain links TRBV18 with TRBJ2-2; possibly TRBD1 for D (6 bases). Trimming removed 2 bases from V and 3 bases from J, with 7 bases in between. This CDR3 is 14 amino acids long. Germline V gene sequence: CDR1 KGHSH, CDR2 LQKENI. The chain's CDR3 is CASSPYRDTGELFF. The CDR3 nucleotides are TGTGCCAGCTCACCATACAGGGACACCGGGGAGCTGTTTTTT. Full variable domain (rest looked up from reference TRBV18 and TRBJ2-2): NAGVMQNPRHLVRRRGQEARLRCSPMKGHSHVYWYRQLPEEGLKFMVYLQKENIIDESGMPKERFSAEFPKEGPSILRIQQVVRGDSAAYFCASSPYRDTGELFFGEGSRLTVL.

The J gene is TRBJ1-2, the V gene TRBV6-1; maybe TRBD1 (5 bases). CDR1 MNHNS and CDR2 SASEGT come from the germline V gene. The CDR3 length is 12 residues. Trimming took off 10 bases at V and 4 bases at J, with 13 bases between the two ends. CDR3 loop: CATSSTVYGYTF. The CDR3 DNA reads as TGTGCCACTAGCTCGACAGTCTATGGCTACACCTTC.

CDR3 sequence (DNA): TGCGCCAGCAGCCAAGACGGCGGGAGGTCCCTACGACGAGGGGCGCAGTATTTT. It encodes CASSQDGGRSLRRGAQYF. J is TRBJ2-3 and V is TRBV4-3; TRBD2 matches at 8 bases. The CDR3 extends over 18 amino acids. The ends lost 0 bases at V and 10 bases at J; junction bases unmatched: 18. From germline, CDR1 is LGHNA and CDR2 YSLEER.

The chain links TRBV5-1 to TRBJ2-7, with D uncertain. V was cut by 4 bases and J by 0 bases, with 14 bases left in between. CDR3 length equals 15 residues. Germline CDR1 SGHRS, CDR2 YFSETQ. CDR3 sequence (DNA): TGCGCCAGCAGCCCGCAACCAAAGGACTCCTACGAGCAGTACTTC. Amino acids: CASSPQPKDSYEQYF.

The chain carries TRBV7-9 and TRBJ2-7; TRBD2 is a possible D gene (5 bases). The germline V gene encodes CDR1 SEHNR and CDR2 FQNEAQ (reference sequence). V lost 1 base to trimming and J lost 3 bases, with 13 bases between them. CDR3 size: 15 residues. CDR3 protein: CASSLVVGVSYEQYF. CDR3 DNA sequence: TGTGCCAGCAGCTTAGTTGTGGGAGTTAGCTACGAGCAGTACTTC.

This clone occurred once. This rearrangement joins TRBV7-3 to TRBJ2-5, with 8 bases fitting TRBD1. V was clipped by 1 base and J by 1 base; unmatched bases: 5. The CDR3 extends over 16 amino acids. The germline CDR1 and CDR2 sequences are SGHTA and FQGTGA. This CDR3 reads CASSLKRDRGQETQYF. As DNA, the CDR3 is TGTGCCAGCAGCTTAAAAAGAGACAGGGGCCAAGAGACCCAGTACTTC.

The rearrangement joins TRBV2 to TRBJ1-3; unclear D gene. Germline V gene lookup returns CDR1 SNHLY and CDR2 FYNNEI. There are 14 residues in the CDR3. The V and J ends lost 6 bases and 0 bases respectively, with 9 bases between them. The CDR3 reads CASRRDFSGNTIYF. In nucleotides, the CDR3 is TGTGCCAGCAGGAGGGATTTCTCTGGAAACACCATATATTTT.

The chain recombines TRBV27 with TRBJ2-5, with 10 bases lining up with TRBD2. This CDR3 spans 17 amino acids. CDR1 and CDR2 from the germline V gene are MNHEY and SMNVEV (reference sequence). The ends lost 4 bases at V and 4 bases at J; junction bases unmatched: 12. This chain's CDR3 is CASSSDPLAGEGETQYF. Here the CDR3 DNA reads TGTGCCAGCAGTTCCGACCCCCTAGCGGGAGAGGGAGAGACCCAGTACTTC.

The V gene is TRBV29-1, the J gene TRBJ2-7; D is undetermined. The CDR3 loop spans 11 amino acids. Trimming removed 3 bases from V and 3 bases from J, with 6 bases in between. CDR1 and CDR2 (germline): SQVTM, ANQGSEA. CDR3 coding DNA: TGCAGCGTTGATACAGACTACGAGCAGTACTTC. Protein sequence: CSVDTDYEQYF.

CDR3 sequence reads: CASSDLGDSFQETQYF. The CDR3 DNA is TGTGCCAGCAGCGATTTAGGGGATTCCTTCCAAGAGACCCAGTACTTC. The rearrangement joins TRBV27 to TRBJ2-5; D is possibly TRBD1 (5 bases). This CDR3 spans 16 amino acids. V gave up 6 bases and J gave up 1 base, with 18 bases separating them. The germline gives CDR1 MNHEY, CDR2 SMNVEV (reference sequence).

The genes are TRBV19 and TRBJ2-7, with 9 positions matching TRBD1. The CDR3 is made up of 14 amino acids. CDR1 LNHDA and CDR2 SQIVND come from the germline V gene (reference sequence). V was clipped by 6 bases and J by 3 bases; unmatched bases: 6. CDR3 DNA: TGTGCCAGTAGAGCCGGGACAGGGTACTACGAGCAGTACTTC. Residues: CASRAGTGYYEQYF.

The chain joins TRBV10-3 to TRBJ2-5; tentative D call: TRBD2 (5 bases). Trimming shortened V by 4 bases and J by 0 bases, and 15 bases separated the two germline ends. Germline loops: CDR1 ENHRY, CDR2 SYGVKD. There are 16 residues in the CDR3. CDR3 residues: CAISASVAQYQETQYF. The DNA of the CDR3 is TGTGCCATCAGTGCTTCGGTAGCGCAGTACCAAGAGACCCAGTACTTC.

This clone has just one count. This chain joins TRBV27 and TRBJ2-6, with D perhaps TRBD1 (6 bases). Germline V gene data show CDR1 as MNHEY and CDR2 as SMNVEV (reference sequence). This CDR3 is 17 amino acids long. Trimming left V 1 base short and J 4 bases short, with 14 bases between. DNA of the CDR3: TGTGCCAGCAGTTTATTGGGGGCCGATGACGGGGCCAACGTCCTGACTTTC. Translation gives CASSLLGADDGANVLTF.

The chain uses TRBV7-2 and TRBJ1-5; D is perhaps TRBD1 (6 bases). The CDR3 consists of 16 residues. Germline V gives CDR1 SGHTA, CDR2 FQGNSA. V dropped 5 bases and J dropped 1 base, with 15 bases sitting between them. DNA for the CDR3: TGTGCCAGCAGCCTATCACTAGGGGGGAGCAATCAGCCCCAGCATTTT. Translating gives CASSLSLGGSNQPQHF.

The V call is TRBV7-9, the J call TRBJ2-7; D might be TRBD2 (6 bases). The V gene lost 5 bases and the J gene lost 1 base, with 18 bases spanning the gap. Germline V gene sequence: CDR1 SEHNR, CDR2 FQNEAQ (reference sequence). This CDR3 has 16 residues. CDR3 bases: TGTGCCAGCAGCGACCGGTCTACGGGAGAGTCCTACGAGCAGTACTTC. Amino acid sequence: CASSDRSTGESYEQYF.

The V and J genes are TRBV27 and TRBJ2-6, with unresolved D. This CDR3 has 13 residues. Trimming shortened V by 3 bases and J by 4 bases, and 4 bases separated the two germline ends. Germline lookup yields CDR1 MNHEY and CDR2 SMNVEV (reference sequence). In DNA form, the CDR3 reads TGTGCCAGCAGTTTCCCCGGGGCCAACGTCCTGACTTTC. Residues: CASSFPGANVLTF.

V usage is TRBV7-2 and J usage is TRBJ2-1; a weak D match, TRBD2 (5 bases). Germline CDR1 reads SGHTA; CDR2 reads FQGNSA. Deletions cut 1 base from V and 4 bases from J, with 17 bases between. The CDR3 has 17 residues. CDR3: CASSLEFSGYGYNEQFF. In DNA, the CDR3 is TGTGCCAGCAGCTTAGAGTTTTCGGGGTACGGGTACAATGAGCAGTTCTTC.

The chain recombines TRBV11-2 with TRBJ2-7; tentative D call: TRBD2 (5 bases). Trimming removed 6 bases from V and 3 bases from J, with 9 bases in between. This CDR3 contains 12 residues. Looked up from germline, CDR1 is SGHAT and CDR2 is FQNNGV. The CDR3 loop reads CASSSAGYEQYF. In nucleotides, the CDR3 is TGTGCCAGCAGTAGTGCGGGCTACGAGCAGTACTTC.

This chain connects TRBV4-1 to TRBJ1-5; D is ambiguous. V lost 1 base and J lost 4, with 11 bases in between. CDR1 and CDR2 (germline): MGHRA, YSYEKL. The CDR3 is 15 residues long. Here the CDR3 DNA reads TGCGCCAGCAGCCAAGTTCCAGGCTCAAATCAGCCCCAGCATTTT. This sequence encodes CASSQVPGSNQPQHF.

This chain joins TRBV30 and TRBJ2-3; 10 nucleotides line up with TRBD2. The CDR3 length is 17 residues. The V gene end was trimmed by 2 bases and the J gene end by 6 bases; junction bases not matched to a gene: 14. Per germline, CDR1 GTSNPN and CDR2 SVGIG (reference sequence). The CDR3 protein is CAWSSSPRLAGLDTQYF. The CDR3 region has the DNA TGTGCCTGGAGTTCCAGCCCCAGACTAGCGGGCCTCGATACGCAGTATTTT.

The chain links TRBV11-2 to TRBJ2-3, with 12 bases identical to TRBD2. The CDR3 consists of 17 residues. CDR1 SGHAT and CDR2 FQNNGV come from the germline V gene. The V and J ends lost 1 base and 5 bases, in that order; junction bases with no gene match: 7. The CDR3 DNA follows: TGTGCCAGCAGCTTAGGTCGACTAGCGGGAGTGGGAGATACGCAGTATTTT. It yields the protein CASSLGRLAGVGDTQYF.

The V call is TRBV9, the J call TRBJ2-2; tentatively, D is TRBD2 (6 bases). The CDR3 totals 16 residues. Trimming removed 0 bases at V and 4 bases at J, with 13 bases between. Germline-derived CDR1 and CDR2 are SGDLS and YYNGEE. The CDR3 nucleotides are TGTGCCAGCAGCGTAGCGGTAGGGAGGTCCACCGGGGAGCTGTTTTTT. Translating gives CASSVAVGRSTGELFF. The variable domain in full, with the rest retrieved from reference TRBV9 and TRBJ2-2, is DSGVTQTPKHLITATGQRVTLRCSPRSGDLSVYWYQQSLDQGLQFLIQYYNGEERAKGNILERFSAQQFPDLHSELNLSSLELGDSALYFCASSVAVGRSTGELFFGEGSRLTVL.

CDR3 in amino acids: CASSTSSVGRETQYF. In DNA form, the CDR3 reads TGTGCCAGCAGTACGTCTTCGGTGGGGCGAGAGACCCAGTACTTC. V usage is TRBV27 and J usage is TRBJ2-5; D is possibly TRBD1 (5 bases). Germline V gene sequence: CDR1 MNHEY, CDR2 SMNVEV (reference sequence). This CDR3 region has 15 residues. V shed 5 bases and J shed 4 bases, with 17 bases lying between them.

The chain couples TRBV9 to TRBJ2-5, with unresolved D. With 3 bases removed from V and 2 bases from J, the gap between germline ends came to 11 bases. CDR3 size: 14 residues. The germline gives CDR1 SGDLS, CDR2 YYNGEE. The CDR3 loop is CASSANSYQETQYF. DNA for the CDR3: TGTGCCAGCAGCGCCAACAGTTATCAAGAGACCCAGTACTTC. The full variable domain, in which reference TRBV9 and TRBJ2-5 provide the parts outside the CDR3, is DSGVTQTPKHLITATGQRVTLRCSPRSGDLSVYWYQQSLDQGLQFLIQYYNGEERAKGNILERFSAQQFPDLHSELNLSSLELGDSALYFCASSANSYQETQYFGPGTRLLVL.